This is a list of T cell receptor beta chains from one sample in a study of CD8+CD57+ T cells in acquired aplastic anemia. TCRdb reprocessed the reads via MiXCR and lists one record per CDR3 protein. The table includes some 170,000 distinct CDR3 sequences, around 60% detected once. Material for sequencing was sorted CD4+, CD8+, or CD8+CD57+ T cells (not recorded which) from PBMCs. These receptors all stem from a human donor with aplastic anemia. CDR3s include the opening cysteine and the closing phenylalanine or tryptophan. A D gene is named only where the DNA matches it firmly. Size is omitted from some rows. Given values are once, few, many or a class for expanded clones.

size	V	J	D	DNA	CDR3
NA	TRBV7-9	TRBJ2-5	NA	TGTGCCAGCAGCTTAGCCTCTGGGGGCCGGGAGACCCAGTACTTC	CASSLASGGRETQYF
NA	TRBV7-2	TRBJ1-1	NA	TGTGCCAGCAGCTTGGTGACAGCGAAAGCTTTCTTT	CASSLVTAKAFF
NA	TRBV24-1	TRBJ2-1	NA	TGTGCCACCAGTAACAGGGTGGTGTCGAATGAGCAGTTCTTC	CATSNRVVSNEQFF
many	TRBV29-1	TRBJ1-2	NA	TGCAGCGTTGAAGAAGAGCAGTGGGAATTC	CSVEEEQWEF
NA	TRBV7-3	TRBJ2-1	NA	TGTGCCAGCAGCTCTCTCACTTCGAATGAGCAGTTCTTC	CASSSLTSNEQFF
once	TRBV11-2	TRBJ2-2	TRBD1	TGTGCCAGCGGCGGGACAGGGGGCGGGGAGCTGTTTTTT	CASGGTGGGELFF
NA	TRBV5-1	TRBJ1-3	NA	TGCGCCAGCAGCTTTGGAGGGGACACCACATATTTT	CASSFGGDTTYF
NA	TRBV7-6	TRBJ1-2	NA	TGTGCCAGCAGTGGAACCGGGACCTACAATGGCTACACCTTC	CASSGTGTYNGYTF
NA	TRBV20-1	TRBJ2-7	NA	TGCAGTGCTAGAACCCTGGGGGAATACGAGCAGTACTTC	CSARTLGEYEQYF
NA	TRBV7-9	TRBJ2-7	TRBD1	TGTGCCAGCAGCCCGACAGGGACAATGGACAATGAGCAGTACTTC	CASSPTGTMDNEQYF
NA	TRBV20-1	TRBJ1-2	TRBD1	TGCAGGGGACAGGGCTATGGCTACACCTTC	CRGQGYGYTF
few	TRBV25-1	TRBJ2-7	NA	TGTGCCAGCAGGGACAGATACGAGCAGTACTTC	CASRDRYEQYF
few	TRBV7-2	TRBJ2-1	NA	TGTGCCAGCAGCTTAGCACGGGGGTTAGGCAATGAGCAGTTCTTC	CASSLARGLGNEQFF
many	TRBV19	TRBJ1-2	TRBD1	TGTGCCAGTACTCCGGGACAGGGCGGCGGCTACACCTTC	CASTPGQGGGYTF
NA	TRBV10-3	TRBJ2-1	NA	TGTGCCATCAGTGAGCAGGGTGATGAGCAGTTCTTC	CAISEQGDEQFF
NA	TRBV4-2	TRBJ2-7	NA	TGTGCCAGCAGCCAAGCTAGTGAGCAGTACTTC	CASSQASEQYF
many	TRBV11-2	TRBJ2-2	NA	TGTGCCAGCAGCTTAGGAGTAGGAGACACCGGGGAGCTGTTTTTT	CASSLGVGDTGELFF
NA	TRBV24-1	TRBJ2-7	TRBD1	TGTGCCACCAGTGATCTACGACAGGGACGCCACGAGCAGTACTTC	CATSDLRQGRHEQYF
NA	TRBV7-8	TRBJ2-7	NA	TGTGCCAGCAGCTTAGGGCCAGTTCCCTACTTC	CASSLGPVPYF
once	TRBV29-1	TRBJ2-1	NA	TGCAGCGTTGAAGATAAGGACGGATCCTACAATGAGCAGTTCTTC	CSVEDKDGSYNEQFF
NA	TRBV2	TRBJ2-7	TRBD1	TGTGCCAGCAGTGAAGCCGGGACAGGAGTCTACGAGCAGTACTTC	CASSEAGTGVYEQYF
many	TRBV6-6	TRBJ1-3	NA	TGTGCCAGCAGTTACATTGGGTCTGGAAACACCATATATTTT	CASSYIGSGNTIYF
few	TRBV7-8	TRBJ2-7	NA	TGTGCCAGCAGCTTAGGTTCCGGCAGGGGCTACGAGCAGTACTTC	CASSLGSGRGYEQYF
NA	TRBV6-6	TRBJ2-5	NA	TGTGCCAGCAGTTACGGTCAGGGCTCCTTCCAAGAGACCCAGTACTTC	CASSYGQGSFQETQYF
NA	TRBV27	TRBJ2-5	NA	TGTGCCAGCAGTTTATCTTCAGGGTCGGGAGAGACCCAGTACTTC	CASSLSSGSGETQYF
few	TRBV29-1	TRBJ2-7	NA	TGCAGCGTCGAAGAGGTACAGGGTGACGAGCAGTACTTC	CSVEEVQGDEQYF
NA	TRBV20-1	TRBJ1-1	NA	TGCAGTGCTAGTCCCCTAAGCACTGAAGCTTTCTTT	CSASPLSTEAFF
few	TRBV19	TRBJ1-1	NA	TGTGCCAGTACAGGACAGACAAGATCCGATGAAGCTTTCTTT	CASTGQTRSDEAFF
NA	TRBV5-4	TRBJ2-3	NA	TGTGCCAGCAGCTTGGCCTCGGGACTTGATACGCAGTATTTT	CASSLASGLDTQYF
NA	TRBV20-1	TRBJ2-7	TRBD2	TGCAGTGCTGTCACGGGACTAGCGAACGAGCAGTACTTC	CSAVTGLANEQYF
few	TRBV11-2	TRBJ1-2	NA	TGTGCCAGCAGCTTAAAGCCTTCTATTTTTAACTATGGCTACACCTTC	CASSLKPSIFNYGYTF
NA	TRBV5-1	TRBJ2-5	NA	TGCGCCAGCAGGGACGTGTACCAAGAGACCCAGTACTTC	CASRDVYQETQYF
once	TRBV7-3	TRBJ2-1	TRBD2	TGTGCCAGCAGCTTAGCGGGGGAAATCTACAATGAGCAGTTCTTC	CASSLAGEIYNEQFF
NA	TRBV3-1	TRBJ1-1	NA	TGTGCCAGCAGCTTGGAAGGGGGATCGGGCACTGAAGCTTTCTTT	CASSLEGGSGTEAFF
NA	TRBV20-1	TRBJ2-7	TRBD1	TGCAGTGCTAGTGGGAACAGGGGTTACGAGCAGTACTTC	CSASGNRGYEQYF
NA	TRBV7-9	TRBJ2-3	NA	TGTGCCAGCAGCTTATTAAGCTTTGGAGATACGCAGTATTTT	CASSLLSFGDTQYF
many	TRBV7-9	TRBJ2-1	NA	TGTGCCAGCAGCTCAATCCGCGTTGAGCAGTTCTTC	CASSSIRVEQFF
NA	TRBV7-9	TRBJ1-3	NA	TGTGCCGGCAGCTTATCGACGAACGGCGGAAACACCATATATTTT	CAGSLSTNGGNTIYF
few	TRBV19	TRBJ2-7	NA	TGTGCCAGTACAGGCAGTTGGCCCTCCTACGAGCAGTACTTC	CASTGSWPSYEQYF
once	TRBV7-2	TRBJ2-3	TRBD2	TGTGCCAGCAGCCCTTGCCTGAGGACTAGCGGGGGAGATACGCAGTATTTT	CASSPCLRTSGGDTQYF
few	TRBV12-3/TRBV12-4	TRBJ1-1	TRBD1	TGTGCCAGCAGTTTAGGGTTGGTACAGGGGATAGGGAACACTGAAGCTTTCTTT	CASSLGLVQGIGNTEAFF
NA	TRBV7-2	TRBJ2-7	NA	TGTGCCAGCAGCCCAGGGACTTCAACCTACGAGCAGTACTTC	CASSPGTSTYEQYF
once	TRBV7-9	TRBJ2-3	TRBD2	TGTGCCAGCAGCTCTAGGGGACTAGCCGGCACAGATACGCAGTATTTT	CASSSRGLAGTDTQYF
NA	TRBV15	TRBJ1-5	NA	TGTGCCACCAGCAGGGATCCGGGGCAGAGCAATCAGCCCCAGCATTTT	CATSRDPGQSNQPQHF
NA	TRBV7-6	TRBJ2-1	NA	TGTGCCAGCAGCTTTGAGGATGAGCAGTTCTTC	CASSFEDEQFF